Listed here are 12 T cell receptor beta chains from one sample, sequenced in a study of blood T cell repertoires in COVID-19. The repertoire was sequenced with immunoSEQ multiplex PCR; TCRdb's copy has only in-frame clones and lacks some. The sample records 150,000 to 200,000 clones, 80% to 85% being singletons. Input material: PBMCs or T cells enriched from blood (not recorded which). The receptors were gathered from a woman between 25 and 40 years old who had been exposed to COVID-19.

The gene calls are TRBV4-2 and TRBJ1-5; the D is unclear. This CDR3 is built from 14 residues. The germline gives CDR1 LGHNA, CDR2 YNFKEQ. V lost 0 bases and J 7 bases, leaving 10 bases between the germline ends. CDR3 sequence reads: CASSQDLRNQPQHF. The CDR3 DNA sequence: TGTGCCAGCAGCCAAGATCTCAGGAACCAGCCCCAGCATTTT.

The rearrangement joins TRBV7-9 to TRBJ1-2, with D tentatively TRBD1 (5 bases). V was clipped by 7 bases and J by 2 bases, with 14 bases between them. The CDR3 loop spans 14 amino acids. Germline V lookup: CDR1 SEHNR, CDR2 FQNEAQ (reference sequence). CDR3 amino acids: CASTLLGGNYGYTF. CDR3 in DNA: TGTGCCAGCACCCTCTTGGGGGGGAACTATGGCTACACCTTC.

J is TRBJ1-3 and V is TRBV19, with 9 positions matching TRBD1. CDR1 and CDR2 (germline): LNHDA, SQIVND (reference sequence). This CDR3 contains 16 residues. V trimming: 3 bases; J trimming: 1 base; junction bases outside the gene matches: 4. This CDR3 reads CASSIFGTGSGNTIYF. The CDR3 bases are TGTGCCAGTAGTATTTTTGGGACAGGGTCTGGAAACACCATATATTTT.

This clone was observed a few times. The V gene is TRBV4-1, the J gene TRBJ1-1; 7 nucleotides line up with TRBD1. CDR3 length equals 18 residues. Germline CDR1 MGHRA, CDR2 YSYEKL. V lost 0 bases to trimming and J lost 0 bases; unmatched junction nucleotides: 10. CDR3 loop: CASSQETGQAHMNTEAFF. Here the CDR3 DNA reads TGCGCCAGCAGCCAAGAAACAGGACAGGCCCATATGAACACTGAAGCTTTCTTT.

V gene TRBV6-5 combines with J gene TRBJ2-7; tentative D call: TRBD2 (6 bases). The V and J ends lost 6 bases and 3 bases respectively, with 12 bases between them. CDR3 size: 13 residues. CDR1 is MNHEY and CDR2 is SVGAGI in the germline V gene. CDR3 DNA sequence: TGTGCCAGCAGCGGGAGAATAGTCTACGAGCAGTACTTC. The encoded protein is CASSGRIVYEQYF.

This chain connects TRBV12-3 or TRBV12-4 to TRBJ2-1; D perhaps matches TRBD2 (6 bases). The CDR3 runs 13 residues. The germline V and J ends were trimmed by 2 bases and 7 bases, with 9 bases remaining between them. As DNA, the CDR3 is TGTGCCAGCAGTTTATCGGCGGGGAATGAGCAGTTCTTC. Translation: CASSLSAGNEQFF.

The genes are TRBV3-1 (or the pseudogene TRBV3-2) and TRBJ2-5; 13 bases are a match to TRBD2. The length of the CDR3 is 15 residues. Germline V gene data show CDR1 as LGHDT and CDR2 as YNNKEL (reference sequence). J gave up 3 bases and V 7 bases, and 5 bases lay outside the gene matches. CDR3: CASILGTSGEETQYF. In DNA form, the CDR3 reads TGTGCCAGCATCCTGGGGACTAGCGGGGAAGAGACCCAGTACTTC.

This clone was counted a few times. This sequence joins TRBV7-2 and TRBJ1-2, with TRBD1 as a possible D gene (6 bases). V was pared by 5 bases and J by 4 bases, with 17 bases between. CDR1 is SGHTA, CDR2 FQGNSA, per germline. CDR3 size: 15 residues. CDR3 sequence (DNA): TGTGCCAGCAGCCCCGATCAGGGGCTAATCTATGGCTACACCTTC. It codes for CASSPDQGLIYGYTF. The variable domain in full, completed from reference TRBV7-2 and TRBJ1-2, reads GAGVSQSPSNKVTEKGKDVELRCDPISGHTALYWYRQSLGQGLEFLIYFQGNSAPDKSGLPSDRFSAERTGGSVSTLTIQRTQQEDSAVYLCASSPDQGLIYGYTFGSGTRLTVV.

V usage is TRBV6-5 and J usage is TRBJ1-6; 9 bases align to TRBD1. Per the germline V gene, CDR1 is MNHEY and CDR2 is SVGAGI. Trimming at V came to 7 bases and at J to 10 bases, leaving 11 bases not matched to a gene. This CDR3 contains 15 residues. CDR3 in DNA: TGTGCCAGCACCTGGTCGGACAGGGGTTGGTCACCCCTCCACTTT. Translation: CASTWSDRGWSPLHF.

CDR3 sequence: CASSSRTADTQYF. The DNA of the CDR3 is TGTGCCAGCAGCTCCCGGACAGCCGATACGCAGTATTTT. This rearrangement joins TRBV7-9 to TRBJ2-3, with D possibly matching TRBD1 (6 bases). The CDR3 covers 13 residues. In germline, CDR1 is SEHNR, CDR2 FQNEAQ (reference sequence). V lost 4 bases, J lost 6 bases, and 11 bases lay in between.

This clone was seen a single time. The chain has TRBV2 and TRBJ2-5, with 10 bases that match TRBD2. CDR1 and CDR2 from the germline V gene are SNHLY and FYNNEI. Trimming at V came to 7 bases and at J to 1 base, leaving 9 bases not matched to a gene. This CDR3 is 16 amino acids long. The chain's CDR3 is CASTPAGGIRQETQYF. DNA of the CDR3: TGTGCCAGCACCCCAGCGGGGGGGATTCGCCAAGAGACCCAGTACTTC.

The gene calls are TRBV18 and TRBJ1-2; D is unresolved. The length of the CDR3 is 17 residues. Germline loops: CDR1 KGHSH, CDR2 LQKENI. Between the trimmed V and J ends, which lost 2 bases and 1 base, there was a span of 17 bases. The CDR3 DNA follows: TGTGCCAGCTCACCAATTCTCCAGGCCGACGTTAACTATGGCTACACCTTC. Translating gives CASSPILQADVNYGYTF.